This TCR beta chain comes out of a study of radiation and T cells in renal cell carcinoma. Overall study findings and caveats: Top tumor clonotypes rose in blood 2 weeks post-radiation, then contracted.

CDR3 size: 14 residues. V gave up 5 bases and J gave up 4 bases; unmatched junction bases: 2. Germline assignment: CDR1 SGHAT and CDR2 FQNNGV. Time point meaning: blood 4 weeks post-SBRT, at nephrectomy. Treatment in this sample: 15 Gy SBRT to primary tumor, nephrectomy 4 weeks later. This clone was seen once. Its antigen is currently unknown. The method was immunoSEQ multiplex PCR; TCRdb's version includes in-frame clones alone and lacks a portion of them. The sample consists of 30,000 to 40,000 clones, roughly 80% of them appearing once. The sequences come from blood, collected from a patient whose treatment included radiotherapy and nephrectomy. This receptor was taken from a man between 60 and 75 years old with renal cell carcinoma. This chain joins TRBV11-2 and TRBJ1-3, with 10 bases that match TRBD1. The CDR3 nucleotides are TGTGCCAGCAGCCCGGACAGGGGGGGAAACACCATATATTTT. Protein product: CASSPDRGGNTIYF. The entire variable domain, with the rest obtained from reference TRBV11-2 and TRBJ1-3, is as follows: EAGVAQSPRYKIIEKRQSVAFWCNPISGHATLYWYQQILGQGPKLLIQFQNNGVVDDSQLPKDRFSAERLKGVDSTLKIQPAKLEDSAVYLCASSPDRGGNTIYFGEGSWLTVV.